These T cell receptor beta chains were read from a single sample in a study of human T cells and chemical hapten exposure. TCRdb re-analysed the RACE reads in MiXCR, keeping a single row per CDR3 protein. The sample lists more than 300,000 distinct CDR3 sequences, roughly 5.3% occurring once. The source material was whole blood, sampled in connection with sensitization to the hapten diphenylcyclopropenone (DPC). These receptors came from a woman in her 50s with alopecia areata. Some clones in this sample may be carry-over from other donors' samples. The CDR3 runs from the conserved cysteine through the conserved F or W. The order of the fields is clone size, J gene, D gene, V gene, CDR3 protein, CDR3 DNA. D genes are given only for firm matches. The listing skips clone size in some rows; elsewhere it reads once, few, many or a size class.

many | TRBJ2-3 | TRBD2 | TRBV7-2 | CASSRMTSGTDTQYF | TGTGCCAGCAGCCGAATGACTAGCGGCACAGATACGCAGTATTTT
NA | TRBJ1-1 | NA | TRBV29-1 | CSVERFGLNTEAFF | TGCAGCGTTGAACGCTTCGGGTTGAACACTGAAGCTTTCTTT
NA | TRBJ1-2 | NA | TRBV12-3/TRBV12-4 | CASSPGQTNYGYTF | TGTGCCAGCAGTCCGGGACAAACTAACTATGGCTACACCTTC
many | TRBJ1-5 | NA | TRBV25-1 | CASTGTEGQPQHF | TGTGCCAGCACAGGTACCGAGGGTCAGCCCCAGCATTTT
few | TRBJ2-1 | TRBD1 | TRBV2 | CASSRTGLNEQFF | TGTGCCAGCAGCCGGACAGGGTTAAATGAGCAGTTCTTC
many | TRBJ2-7 | NA | TRBV29-1 | CSVRPGDSYEQYF | TGCAGCGTTCGTCCGGGGGACTCCTACGAGCAGTACTTC
many | TRBJ2-1 | NA | TRBV20-1 | CSARDLSGAYYNEQFF | TGCAGTGCTAGAGATCTTAGCGGTGCTTACTACAATGAGCAGTTCTTC
many | TRBJ2-7 | TRBD2 | TRBV6-5 | CASGYGTSGGISYEQYF | TGTGCCAGCGGGTACGGGACTAGCGGGGGAATCTCCTACGAGCAGTACTTC
few | TRBJ2-3 | TRBD1 | TRBV5-6 | CASSSGTGQTTDTQYF | TGTGCCAGCAGCTCTGGGACAGGGCAAACCACAGATACGCAGTATTTT
few | TRBJ2-7 | NA | TRBV4-1 | CASSLHGTSSYEQYF | TGCGCCAGCAGCCTCCATGGGACGTCCTCCTACGAGCAGTACTTC
few | TRBJ1-1 | TRBD1 | TRBV11-3 | CASSEGTGAEAFF | TGTGCCAGCAGCGAGGGGACAGGGGCTGAAGCTTTCTTT
many | TRBJ2-5 | TRBD1 | TRBV5-6 | CASDTTGQETQYF | TGTGCCAGCGATACGACAGGGCAAGAGACCCAGTACTTC
many | TRBJ1-1 | NA | TRBV6-1 | CASGERWTEAFF | TGTGCCAGCGGGGAGCGGTGGACTGAAGCTTTCTTT